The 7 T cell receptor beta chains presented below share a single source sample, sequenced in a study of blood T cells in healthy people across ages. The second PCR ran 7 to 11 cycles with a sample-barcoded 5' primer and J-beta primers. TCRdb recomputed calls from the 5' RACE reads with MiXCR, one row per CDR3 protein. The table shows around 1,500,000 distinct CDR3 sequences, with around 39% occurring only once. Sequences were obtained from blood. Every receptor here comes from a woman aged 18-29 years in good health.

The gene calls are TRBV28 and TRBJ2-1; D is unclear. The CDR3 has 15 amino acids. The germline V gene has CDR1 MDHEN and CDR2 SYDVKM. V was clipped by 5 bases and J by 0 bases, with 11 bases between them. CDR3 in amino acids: CASSRTSSSYNEQFF. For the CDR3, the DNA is TGTGCCAGCAGTCGAACAAGTAGCTCCTACAATGAGCAGTTCTTC.

The CDR3 bases are TGTGCCAGCAGCTTAGCTAGCGGGCTTAGCACAGATACGCAGTATTTT. This translates into CASSLASGLSTDTQYF. V gene TRBV7-2 combines with J gene TRBJ2-3; 7 positions agree with TRBD2. Germline V gene lookup returns CDR1 SGHTA and CDR2 FQGNSA. This CDR3 is 16 amino acids long. With V trimmed by 0 bases and J by 0 bases, 3 bases remained unmatched.

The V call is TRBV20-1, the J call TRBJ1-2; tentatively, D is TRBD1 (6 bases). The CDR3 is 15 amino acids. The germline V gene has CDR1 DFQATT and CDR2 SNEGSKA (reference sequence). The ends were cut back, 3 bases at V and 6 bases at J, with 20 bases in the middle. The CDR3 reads CSARGGRFNVDGYTF. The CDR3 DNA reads TGCAGTGCTAGGGGGGGCAGATTCAATGTCGATGGCTACACCTTC.

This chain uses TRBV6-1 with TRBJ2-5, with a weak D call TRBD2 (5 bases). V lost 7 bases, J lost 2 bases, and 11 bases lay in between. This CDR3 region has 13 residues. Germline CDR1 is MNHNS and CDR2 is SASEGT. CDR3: CASMRPGQETQYF. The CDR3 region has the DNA TGTGCCAGCATGAGACCGGGACAAGAGACCCAGTACTTC.

CDR3 sequence: CASSQGAGRAGNTIYF. As DNA, the CDR3 is TGTGCCAGCAGCCAAGGAGCGGGAAGGGCAGGAAACACCATATATTTT. The chain combines TRBV3-1 with TRBJ1-3; no definite D call. The CDR3 has 16 amino acids. The ends were cut back, 1 base at V and 4 bases at J, with 14 bases in the middle. The germline CDR1 and CDR2 sequences are LGHDT and YNNKEL (reference sequence).

CDR3 residues: CSATPGLGGNEQFF. CDR3 sequence (DNA): TGCAGTGCTACCCCGGGACTAGGGGGCAATGAGCAGTTCTTC. This chain links TRBV20-1 with TRBJ2-1, with 8 bases aligning to TRBD2. CDR3 length: 14 amino acids. With V trimmed by 4 bases and J by 6 bases, 8 bases remained unmatched. In germline, CDR1 is DFQATT, CDR2 SNEGSKA (reference sequence).

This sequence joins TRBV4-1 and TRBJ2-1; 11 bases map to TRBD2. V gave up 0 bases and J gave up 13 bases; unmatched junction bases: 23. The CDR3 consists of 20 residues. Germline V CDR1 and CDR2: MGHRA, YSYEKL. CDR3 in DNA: TGCGCCAGCAGCCAAGAGGCGGTACTAGTTAGCGGGAGGGCCGCTGAGACCCAGTTCTTC. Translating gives CASSQEAVLVSGRAAETQFF.